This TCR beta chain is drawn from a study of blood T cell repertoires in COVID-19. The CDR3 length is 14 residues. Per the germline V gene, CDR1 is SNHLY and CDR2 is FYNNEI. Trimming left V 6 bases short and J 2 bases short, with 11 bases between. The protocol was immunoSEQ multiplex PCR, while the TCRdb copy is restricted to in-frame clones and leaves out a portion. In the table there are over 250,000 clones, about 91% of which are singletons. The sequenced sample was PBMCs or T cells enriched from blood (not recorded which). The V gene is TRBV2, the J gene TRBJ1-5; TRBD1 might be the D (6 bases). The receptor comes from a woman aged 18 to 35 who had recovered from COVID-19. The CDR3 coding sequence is TGTGCCAGCAGCTCACAGGGTCGCAATCAGCCCCAGCATTTT. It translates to CASSSQGRNQPQHF.